This entry describes one TCR beta chain. Its antigen is currently not known. Nothing much larger sits one base from this clone, and base qualities are not available. This specimen belongs to a study of T cell responses to AZD1222 COVID-19 vaccine (dated by TCRdb to the early 2020s). Describing the broader study: TCR sequencing was performed for 230 to 250 trial participants, of whom approximately 200 were given two doses of AZD1222 and around 26 were given two doses of MenACWY control vaccine. Enrollment into the trials was organized by age into subgroups of 18-55, 56-69 and 70-plus years, and those subgroups contained approximately 150, 30 and 60 TCR-sequenced participants, respectively.

Trimming takes 3 bases from V and 0 bases from J, and the germline ends sit 8 bases apart. CDR1 and CDR2, looked up from the germline V gene, are SGHTA and FQGNSA. The CDR3, cysteine through phenylalanine, is 14 amino acids long. The read is trimmed to its CDR3 DNA, 42 bases read in frame from base 1. The research as a whole found: The vaccine-associated CD4 TCRs covered the entire spike protein, and the dominant responses fell in regions 160-218 and 743-854. Nearly half of unique spike-specific TCRs reportedly recognized epitopes outside regions mutated in the B.1.351 and B.1.1.7 variants. A significant rise in spike-specific TCR breadth and depth was observed after two AZD1222 doses relative to day 0 and relative to MenACWY recipients. Only five or six AZD1222 recipients were SARS-CoV-2 seropositive at baseline, limiting conclusions about previously exposed vaccinees. Participants were mostly white British and included more females than males, and it was suggested by the authors that clonal diversity may have been underestimated. In the small 56-69-year group, the increase in depth fell short of significance, most likely because of low power. Because no samples from the day 14 peak response were available, repertoires could be characterized only after the peak T cell response.

The CDR3 regions of human TCRbeta chains were analyzed by immunosequencing. The paper's data handling went like this. TCRs in the repertoires were matched against a reference library of SARS-CoV-2-specific TCRs that had been generated with the MIRA antigen-specificity platform. Breadth meant the fraction of unique TCRs that were SARS-CoV-2-associated, whereas depth meant the fraction of total T cells that were SARS-CoV-2-associated. Using the MIRA data, each spike-specific TCR was mapped to the spike region that the TCR reacts to and placed in a CD4 or CD8 class. Log10-transformed breadth and depth values were compared by one-way ANOVA with Sidak's multiple comparisons tests. In TCRdb, the immuneACCESS table is reduced to in-frame sequences with V and J assigned. These tables do not hold every clone; where another copy was compared, an unresolved V gene accounts for under half, and the others remain unexplained. V and J calls and clone size are given by that table; D and trimming were obtained from the DNA. The sample has around 140,000 clones on record, around 90% of them singletons. Of the sample, about 5% falls within the top ten clones.

In light of the paper, this sample's time point label describes: about 28 days (+/-7) after the second vaccine dose. Reading the label with the study, this specimen's treatment or condition is: meningococcal conjugate vaccine given as trial control. Vaccinee samples came from UK trials COV001 and COV002, including a single-blind randomized controlled phase 2/3 trial of AZD1222 (ChAdOx1 nCoV-19) in healthy adults. Trial participant PBMC samples were collected at day 0 and day 28 after the second dose for TCRbeta chain sequencing. This TCR was sampled from an adult who received the MenACWY meningococcal vaccine as a control. The rearrangement joined TRBV7-2 to TRBJ1-2; no D gene is confidently identified. The starting material was peripheral blood, obtained 28 days after the second dose of the MenACWY control vaccine. The CDR3: CASSLWGTNYGYTF. The DNA is as follows: TGTGCCAGCAGCTTGTGGGGAACTAACTATGGCTACACCTTC.